The entry below gives a single TCR beta chain sequence along with its context. What it binds is not known. Unique molecular identifiers were present on cDNA, and template switching added a universal primer site. Via MiXCR, TCRdb re-called the 5' RACE reads, giving one row per CDR3 protein. Found here are roughly 470,000 distinct CDR3 sequences, 13% to 15% of them singletons; the top ten hold more than 0.8%. The data originate from a study of identical twins. Findings and caveats of the study: Weaker excess twin sharing was observed in beta out-of-frame sequences. Whereas memory repertoires showed no such difference, abundant cord blood beta clonotypes carried fewer insertions.

The same sample was also studied in work on yellow fever vaccine responses in identical twins.

This receptor was identified in a woman aged 18-29 years in good health. Sequences were obtained from CD4+ T cells sorted from blood.

CDR3: CASSQPSTQETQYF. Here the CDR3 DNA reads TGTGCCAGCAGCCAACCTAGTACCCAGGAGACCCAGTACTTC. The chain carries TRBV3-1 and TRBJ2-5, with unresolved D. The germline gives CDR1 LGHDT, CDR2 YNNKEL (reference sequence). V was cut by 2 bases and J by 5 bases, with 12 bases left in between. The CDR3 is 14 amino acids.